Included here is one TCR beta chain sequence, with context. Assay: immunoSEQ multiplex PCR; the TCRdb copy retains only in-frame clones and omits some. The data contain 700,000 or so clones, approximately 85% of them seen just once; the ten biggest clones take up roughly 0.01%. The entry originates in a study of shared T cell receptors in the human thymus. With V trimmed by 1 base and J by 0 bases, 13 bases remained unmatched. The CDR3 sequence is 20 residues long. The germline gives CDR1 LGHNA, CDR2 YSLEER. The sample was also linked to a second study, of human thymus T cells. That report adds: Thymus specimens were resections from corrective heart surgery. As related research reported, thymic repertoires overlapped highly among unrelated individuals.

What was sequenced was thymocytes. The clonotype originates from a girl under three years old with a congenital heart defect. The J gene is TRBJ1-5, the V gene TRBV4-3; 9 bases are a match to TRBD1. CDR3 residues: CASSQGVPGTGPYSNQPQHF. CDR3 DNA: TGCGCCAGCAGCCAAGGGGTCCCGGGGACAGGGCCCTATAGCAATCAGCCCCAGCATTTT.